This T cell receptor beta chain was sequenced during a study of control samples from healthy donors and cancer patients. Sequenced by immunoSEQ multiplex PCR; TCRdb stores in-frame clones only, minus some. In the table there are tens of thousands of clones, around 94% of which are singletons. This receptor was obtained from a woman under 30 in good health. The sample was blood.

CDR3 nucleotide sequence: TGTGCCAGCGAGGTGAGGAGAGCTAACTATGGCTACACCTTC. The encoded protein is CASEVRRANYGYTF. This rearrangement joins TRBV2 to TRBJ1-2; D is unresolved. The germline V gene encodes CDR1 SNHLY and CDR2 FYNNEI. Trimming left V 8 bases short and J 0 bases short, with 13 bases between. This CDR3 contains 14 residues. Full variable domain (rest looked up from reference TRBV2 and TRBJ1-2): EPEVTQTPSHQVTQMGQEVILRCVPISNHLYFYWYRQILGQKVEFLVSFYNNEISEKSEIFDDQFSVERPDGSNFTLKIRSTKLEDSAMYFCASEVRRANYGYTFGSGTRLTVV.